The T cell receptor beta chain under discussion was sequenced for a study of type 1 regulatory T cells. Study details: T-allo10 is a Tr1-enriched, alloantigen-specific CD4 T cell product made in vitro. The study's findings and limits: Compared with non-Tr1 cells, Tr1 cells showed a narrower TCR repertoire.

One entry per CDR3 protein results from TCRdb running MiXCR on the reads. Of fewer than 80,000 distinct CDR3 sequences in the sample, 20% to 25% were seen once. In the case of this clonotype: Its antigen remains unknown.

From germline, CDR1 is SGHRS and CDR2 YFSETQ. Trimming cost V 4 bases and J 1 base; bases outside gene matches: 1. CDR3 length equals 14 residues. The chain employs TRBV5-1 and TRBJ2-5; the match to TRBD1 covers 10 bases. This receptor was identified in a human donor in good health. Sequencing input: cultured type 1 regulatory T (Tr1) cells, either the whole culture or a sorted fraction (not recorded which). The CDR3 DNA follows: TGCGCCAGCAGCCGACAGGGGGCCCAAGAGACCCAGTACTTC. It yields the protein CASSRQGAQETQYF.